These 22 T cell receptor beta chains were sequenced from one sample in a study of T cell repertoires in Merkel cell carcinoma. Clones were read by immunoSEQ multiplex PCR, and TCRdb kept only the in-frame ones, dropping some. This table holds more than 12,000 clones, roughly 80% found once. The material sequenced was tumor tissue. These receptors all come from an adult with Merkel cell carcinoma.

This clone occurred a few times. The chain is built from TRBV12-3 or TRBV12-4 and TRBJ1-5; D not resolved. The CDR3 is 13 residues long. Trimming pared 6 bases from V and 3 bases from J, leaving 9 bases between. As DNA, the CDR3 is TGTGCCAGCAGGTCCCATCCCAATCAGCCCCAGCATTTT. Residues: CASRSHPNQPQHF.

In its sample, this clone was seen once. The chain employs TRBV5-4 and TRBJ2-2; D tentatively fits TRBD1 or TRBD2 (5 bases each). This CDR3 has 15 residues. V lost 3 bases to trimming and J lost 7 bases, with 16 bases between them. Germline V gives CDR1 SGHNT, CDR2 YYREEE (reference sequence). The CDR3 DNA reads TGTGCCAGCAGCTCGGGACCGCAGTCTCGCGGGGAGCTGTTTTTT. This encodes CASSSGPQSRGELFF.

The chain couples TRBV24-1 to TRBJ2-1; either TRBD1 or TRBD2 may supply D (5 bases each). This CDR3 comprises 15 residues. V gave up 2 bases and J gave up 6 bases, with 13 bases separating them. Germline V CDR1 and CDR2: KGHDR, SFDVKD. DNA of the CDR3: TGTGCCACCAGTGATTCTCGAGGGGACCTCAATGAGCAGTTCTTC. Translation: CATSDSRGDLNEQFF.

The genes are TRBV27 and TRBJ2-2, with D tentatively TRBD1 (5 bases). The CDR3 consists of 14 residues. Germline V lookup: CDR1 MNHEY, CDR2 SMNVEV (reference sequence). Trimming took off 5 bases at V and 5 bases at J, with 12 bases between the two ends. CDR3: CASSPGWGTGELFF. As DNA, the CDR3 is TGTGCCAGCAGTCCAGGGTGGGGAACCGGGGAGCTGTTTTTT.

This chain links TRBV7-3 with TRBJ2-3; TRBD2 agrees at 7 bases. This CDR3 contains 16 residues. The trim removed 1 base at V and 6 bases at J, leaving 10 bases unmatched. Germline CDR1 reads SGHTA; CDR2 reads FQGTGA. In DNA, the CDR3 is TGTGCCAGCAGCTTAAGACTAGCCGCCGGCTTGGATACGCAGTATTTT. It translates to CASSLRLAAGLDTQYF.

The chain uses TRBV3-1 (or the pseudogene TRBV3-2) and TRBJ2-7; 9 nucleotides line up with TRBD2. CDR1 LGHDT and CDR2 YNNKEL come from the germline V gene (reference sequence). The CDR3 is made up of 15 amino acids. After removal of 1 base from V and 9 bases from J, the junction contained 10 bases not matched to a gene. The CDR3 nucleotides are TGTGCCAGCAGCCAAGTTTACGCGGGAGGGCCTGTGCAGTACTTC. Translating it yields CASSQVYAGGPVQYF.

The chain couples TRBV18 to TRBJ1-1, with TRBD1 matching 8 bases. V was pared by 5 bases and J by 6 bases, with 8 bases of the junction left unmatched. Germline lookup yields CDR1 KGHSH and CDR2 LQKENI. The CDR3 is 14 residues long. CDR3 nucleotides: TGTGCCAGCTCAACTACAGGGGGGTTGGCTGAAGCTTTCTTT. It codes for CASSTTGGLAEAFF. Together with reference TRBV18 and TRBJ1-1, the CDR3 gives the full variable domain: NAGVMQNPRHLVRRRGQEARLRCSPMKGHSHVYWYRQLPEEGLKFMVYLQKENIIDESGMPKERFSAEFPKEGPSILRIQQVVRGDSAAYFCASSTTGGLAEAFFGQGTRLTVV.

The chain joins TRBV5-8 to TRBJ1-2, with D maybe TRBD1 (5 bases). V lost 0 bases, J lost 4 bases, and 13 bases lay in between. Germline CDR1 reads SGHTS; CDR2 reads YDEGEE. The CDR3 is 15 amino acids. The CDR3 region is CASSLEVGHTYGYTF. The CDR3 nucleotides are TGTGCCAGCAGCTTGGAGGTTGGACATACCTATGGCTACACCTTC. Looking up the rest from reference TRBV5-8 and TRBJ1-2 gives the full variable domain: EAGVTQSPTHLIKTRGQQATLRCSPISGHTSVYWYQQALGLGLQFLLWYDEGEERNRGNFPPRFSGRQFPNYSSELNVNALELEDSALYLCASSLEVGHTYGYTFGSGTRLTVV.

The chain is built from TRBV5-1 and TRBJ2-7; no reliable D call. The CDR3 totals 14 residues. Germline V gene data show CDR1 as SGHRS and CDR2 as YFSETQ. V was cut by 4 bases and J by 0 bases, with 11 bases left in between. The DNA for the CDR3 is TGCGCCAGCAGCCTTACAGCGAGCTCCTACGAGCAGTACTTC. Translated, it gives CASSLTASSYEQYF.

This clone was observed a handful of times. The gene calls are TRBV6-1 and TRBJ1-4; D may be TRBD1 (5 bases). Trimming removed 1 base from V and 6 bases from J, with 12 bases in between. This CDR3 is 15 amino acids long. Germline-derived CDR1 and CDR2 are MNHNS and SASEGT. The CDR3: CASSEGEGTYEKLFF. The CDR3, as DNA: TGTGCCAGCAGTGAAGGGGAGGGGACGTATGAAAAACTGTTTTTT.

This chain links TRBV6-5 with TRBJ1-1; the D is unclear. Deletions cut 0 bases from V and 3 bases from J, with 14 bases between. This CDR3 has 16 residues. Germline V CDR1 and CDR2: MNHEY, SVGAGI. The CDR3 DNA reads as TGTGCCAGCAGTTACTCAAGGCGGGGAAGGGACACTGAAGCTTTCTTT. Translation gives CASSYSRRGRDTEAFF.

The rearrangement joins TRBV28 to TRBJ2-5; 12 bases line up with TRBD2. This CDR3 is 16 amino acids long. Trimming removed 4 bases from V and 1 base from J; junction bases left unmatched: 4. CDR1 is MDHEN and CDR2 is SYDVKM in the germline V gene. CDR3 residues: CASSSTSGSVQETQYF. Written as DNA, the CDR3 is TGTGCCAGCAGTTCGACTAGCGGGAGCGTCCAAGAGACCCAGTACTTC.

The chain joins TRBV5-1 to TRBJ2-7, with 7 bases aligning to TRBD1. V shed 2 bases and J 0 bases; nucleotides not matched to a gene: 2. The length of the CDR3 is 14 residues. Germline lookup yields CDR1 SGHRS and CDR2 YFSETQ. DNA for the CDR3: TGCGCCAGCAGCTTCACAGGGGACTCCTACGAGCAGTACTTC. Translated, it gives CASSFTGDSYEQYF. The whole variable domain, remainder taken from reference TRBV5-1 and TRBJ2-7, is KAGVTQTPRYLIKTRGQQVTLSCSPISGHRSVSWYQQTPGQGLQFLFEYFSETQRNKGNFPGRFSGRQFSNSRSEMNVSTLELGDSALYLCASSFTGDSYEQYFGPGTRLTVT.

The chain couples TRBV7-3 to TRBJ2-3, with TRBD2 matching 14 bases. Germline V CDR1 and CDR2: SGHTA, FQGTGA. This CDR3 has 16 amino acids. The trim removed 4 bases at V and 6 bases at J, leaving 6 bases unmatched. The CDR3 is CASSSGLAGGGDTQYF. The CDR3, as DNA: TGTGCCAGCAGCTCAGGACTAGCGGGAGGAGGGGATACGCAGTATTTT.

The CDR3 spells CTSSQGGRAYEQYF. The CDR3, as DNA: TGCACCAGCAGCCAAGGCGGGAGAGCCTACGAGCAGTACTTC. The chain recombines TRBV1 with TRBJ2-7; the table names TRBD2, a call not compared with the DNA. TRBV1 is assigned pseudogene status. This CDR3 comprises 14 residues.

Comment on this clone: Mismatch with germline at one junction end may stem from a read error. The chain couples TRBV28 to TRBJ1-2, with a tentative D call TRBD1 (5 bases). Germline-derived CDR1 and CDR2 are MDHEN and SYDVKM. The CDR3 totals 17 residues. As DNA, the CDR3 is TGTGTCAGCAGTTTAGAGCAGGGCCCCTCGACTAACTATGGCTACACCTTC. Protein sequence: CVSSLEQGPSTNYGYTF.

The chain joins TRBV6-5 to TRBJ2-1; D is undetermined. The germline V gene has CDR1 MNHEY and CDR2 SVGAGI. The CDR3 length is 13 residues. The V end was cut by 5 bases, the J end by 7 bases, with 12 bases between. CDR3 residues: CASSRGLSNEQFF. The DNA of the CDR3 is TGTGCCAGCAGTCGCGGCCTAAGTAATGAGCAGTTCTTC.

The chain is built from TRBV30 and TRBJ2-3; D is unclear. This CDR3 has 12 amino acids. CDR1 is GTSNPN, CDR2 SVGIG, per germline (reference sequence). Trimming removed 0 bases from V and 4 bases from J, with 5 bases in between. Here the CDR3 reads CAWSVRPDTQYF. As DNA, the CDR3 is TGTGCCTGGAGTGTACGACCAGATACGCAGTATTTT.

V and J are TRBV27 and TRBJ1-3; weak D call: TRBD1 (5 bases). Trimming took 0 bases from V and 8 from J, leaving 11 bases between them. The CDR3 is 14 residues long. Germline assignment: CDR1 MNHEY and CDR2 SMNVEV (reference sequence). Written as DNA, the CDR3 is TGTGCCAGCAGTTTATCTCGTTTGGGGGACACCATATATTTT. This sequence encodes CASSLSRLGDTIYF.

The V call is TRBV7-2, the J call TRBJ1-2; tentative D call: TRBD1 (6 bases). From germline, CDR1 is SGHTA and CDR2 FQGNSA. The CDR3 loop spans 12 amino acids. Trimming cost V 1 base and J 8 bases, with 8 bases left between them. The CDR3 nucleotides read TGTGCCAGCAGCTTAGAGGGGGAAGGCTACACCTTC. It codes for CASSLEGEGYTF.

The V call is TRBV7-9, the J call TRBJ2-4, with D perhaps matching TRBD2 (6 bases). Germline V gene lookup returns CDR1 SEHNR and CDR2 FQNEAQ (reference sequence). V lost 7 bases and J lost 3, with 22 bases in between. The CDR3 totals 17 residues. This CDR3 reads CASTYSGWGGFKNIQYF. Written as DNA, the CDR3 is TGTGCCAGCACCTACTCGGGCTGGGGAGGATTCAAAAACATTCAGTACTTC.

The CDR3 spells CATSRVRGHEQFF. CDR3 nucleotide sequence: TGTGCCACCAGCAGAGTACGGGGACATGAGCAGTTCTTC. The chain combines TRBV15 with TRBJ2-1; TRBD1 or TRBD2 may be the D gene (5 bases each). Germline V gene sequence: CDR1 LNHNV, CDR2 YYDKDF (reference sequence). The ends were cut back, 1 base at V and 8 bases at J, with 9 bases in the middle. The CDR3 spans 13 residues.